This TCR beta chain was profiled in a study of vaccination and CD4 T cells after COVID-19. Background on the study: Overlapping peptides covering the spike proteins of SARS-CoV-2, HCoV-NL63, HCoV-OC43 and HCoV-229E were added to stimulate cells. Findings and caveats of the study: Spike mono-reactivity was found in 304 of 307 vaccine-specific clones from convalescent patients.

Germline CDR1 and CDR2: SGHDT and YYEEEE. The germline V and J ends were trimmed by 2 bases and 0 bases, with 5 bases remaining between them. CDR3 length: 13 amino acids. Cultured CD4+ T cell DNA was sequenced using the Oncomine TCR Beta short-read assay. Using the QIAamp micro DNA kit, genomic DNA was extracted from the CD4+ T cells that had been cultured. TCRdb re-called the PCR reads through MiXCR, storing one row per CDR3 protein. Of about 5,400 distinct CDR3 sequences listed, about two fifths are singletons. Treatment here: roughly nine-day PBMC culture with coronavirus spike peptide pools or control peptides (ViraFEST assay). Worth noting for this clonotype: Its antigen remains unknown.

Specimen: CD4+ T cells from blood, cultured in vitro. The chain has TRBV5-6 and TRBJ1-2; D is ambiguous. The clonotype originates from a human donor who had recovered from COVID-19. The CDR3 spells CASSFEPNYGYTF. CDR3 bases: TGTGCCAGCAGCTTCGAGCCTAACTATGGCTACACCTTC.